The next 12 T cell receptor beta chains were all read from a single sample in a study of blood T cells in healthy people across ages. The use of a sample-barcoded 5' primer and a J-beta primer mix characterized a second PCR of roughly 6 to 12 cycles. TCRdb reprocessed the 5' RACE reads with MiXCR, giving one entry per CDR3 protein. The top ten clones hold 10% to 15% of a sample with approximately 940,000 distinct CDR3 sequences, roughly 48% of them seen once. Sample: blood. The receptors come from a man aged 25-45 years in good health.

This clonotype was recorded a few times. The chain has TRBV13 and TRBJ2-1; D is possibly TRBD2 (6 bases). Germline V gene sequence: CDR1 PRHDT, CDR2 FYEKMQ (reference sequence). The V gene lost 6 bases and the J gene lost 9 bases, with 18 bases spanning the gap. CDR3 length: 14 amino acids. The DNA of the CDR3 is TGTGCCAGCAGGAAAGTAGGGTCCGGGGGTGAGCAGTTCTTC. Its protein product is CASRKVGSGGEQFF.

The chain recombines TRBV15 with TRBJ2-3; 11 nucleotides align to TRBD2. CDR3 length equals 18 residues. Unmatched junction bases numbered 8, after V lost 1 base and J lost 2 bases. From germline, CDR1 is LNHNV and CDR2 YYDKDF (reference sequence). CDR3 in amino acids: CATSRGERLAGITDTQYF. In nucleotides, the CDR3 is TGTGCCACCAGCAGAGGGGAGAGACTAGCGGGGATCACAGATACGCAGTATTTT.

This clonotype was counted a few times. This CDR3 is CASSLSSGGIQETQYF. CDR3 DNA: TGCGCCAGCAGCCTTTCTAGCGGGGGGATTCAAGAGACCCAGTACTTC. The rearrangement uses TRBV4-1 and TRBJ2-5; 11 bases align to TRBD2. Germline V gene lookup returns CDR1 MGHRA and CDR2 YSYEKL. The ends lost 4 bases at V and 2 bases at J; junction bases unmatched: 6. The CDR3 has 16 residues.

The rearrangement joins TRBV29-1 to TRBJ2-3, with D hard to call. Germline-derived CDR1 and CDR2 are SQVTM and ANQGSEA. The CDR3 sequence is 12 residues long. The germline V and J ends were trimmed by 3 bases and 14 bases, with 18 bases remaining between them. The CDR3 sequence: CSVDWAPDARYF. The CDR3 DNA follows: TGCAGCGTTGATTGGGCTCCAGATGCGCGGTATTTT.

This chain links TRBV4-2 with TRBJ2-7; D not resolved. The J call may be wrong; the DNA end is better matched by TRBJ2-4. CDR1 LGHNA and CDR2 YNFKEQ come from the germline V gene. This CDR3 has 15 residues. The CDR3 reads CASSQVLSDKNIQYF. CDR3 bases: TGTGCCAGCAGCCAAGTCCTATCAGACAAAAACATTCAGTACTTC.

This clonotype was picked up one time. A much larger clonotype is one base distant, so this may be a read error. J is TRBJ2-1 and V is TRBV4-3, with D possibly TRBD1 on 5 matching bases. With 0 bases removed from V and 7 bases from J, the gap between germline ends came to 13 bases. Germline CDR1 LGHNA, CDR2 YSLEER. The CDR3 loop spans 15 amino acids. The DNA of the CDR3 is TGCGCCAGCAGCCAAGAGGTAGGGGCTCGGAATGAGCAGTTCTTC. Translated: CASSQEVGARNEQFF.

The V call is TRBV12-3 or TRBV12-4, the J call TRBJ2-3; D gene uncertain. CDR3 length: 14 amino acids. The V end lost 6 bases, the J end lost 6 bases, and 16 bases lay between the germline ends. The CDR3 DNA is TGTGCCAGCAGCCTAAGACTGGGGTGGGATACGCAGTATTTT. Its translation is CASSLRLGWDTQYF.

J is TRBJ2-7 and V is TRBV28; 9 bases agree with TRBD1. V lost 6 bases and J lost 7; bases outside the gene matches: 10. The CDR3 covers 14 residues. CDR1 is MDHEN, CDR2 SYDVKM, per germline. Here the CDR3 reads CASSPGDRVDEQYF. As DNA, the CDR3 is TGTGCCAGCAGCCCGGGGGACAGGGTTGATGAGCAGTACTTC.

This clonotype was recorded only once. CDR3 amino acids: CASSLGTGHGELFF. CDR3 bases: TGTGCCAGCAGTTTAGGTACAGGGCACGGGGAGCTGTTTTTT. The chain has TRBV12-3 or TRBV12-4 and TRBJ2-2, with D possibly matching TRBD1 (6 bases). Trimming cost V 1 base and J 7 bases, with 10 bases left between them. This CDR3 contains 14 residues.

The rearrangement joins TRBV7-8 to TRBJ2-1, with 9 positions matching TRBD1. Unmatched junction bases numbered 6, after V lost 1 base and J lost 5 bases. Germline V gene data show CDR1 as SGHVS and CDR2 as FQNEAQ. The CDR3 has 16 amino acids. This chain's CDR3 is CASSLVSWTGDNEQFF. The DNA of the CDR3 is TGTGCCAGCAGCTTAGTCTCTTGGACAGGGGACAATGAGCAGTTCTTC.

The rearrangement uses TRBV7-2 and TRBJ2-7, with 7 bases identical to TRBD2. Trimming took 2 bases from V and 0 from J; bases not matched to a gene: 7. The CDR3 sequence is 16 residues long. The germline V gene encodes CDR1 SGHTA and CDR2 FQGNSA. The CDR3 DNA sequence: TGTGCCAGCAGCTTAATAGTGGCGGGAGCCTCCTACGAGCAGTACTTC. Its translation: CASSLIVAGASYEQYF.

The chain links TRBV7-2 to TRBJ2-3, with 10 bases lining up with TRBD2. Germline CDR1 SGHTA, CDR2 FQGNSA. There are 16 residues in the CDR3. J gave up 2 bases and V 4 bases, and 6 bases lay outside the gene matches. This chain's CDR3 is CASSSLAGGTTDTQYF. Here the CDR3 DNA reads TGTGCCAGCAGCTCCTTAGCGGGGGGTACCACAGATACGCAGTATTTT.